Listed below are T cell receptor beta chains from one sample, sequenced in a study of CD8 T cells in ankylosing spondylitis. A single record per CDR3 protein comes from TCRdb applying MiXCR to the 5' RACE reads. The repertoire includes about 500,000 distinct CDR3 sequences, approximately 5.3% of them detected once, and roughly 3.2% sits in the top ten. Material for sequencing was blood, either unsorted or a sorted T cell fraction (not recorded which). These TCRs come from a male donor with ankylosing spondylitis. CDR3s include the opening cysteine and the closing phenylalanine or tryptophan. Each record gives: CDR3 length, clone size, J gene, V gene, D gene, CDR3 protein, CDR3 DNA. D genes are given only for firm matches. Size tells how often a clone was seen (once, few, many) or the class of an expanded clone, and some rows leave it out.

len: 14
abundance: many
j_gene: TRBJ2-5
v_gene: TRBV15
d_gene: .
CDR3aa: CATSRDSAQETQYF
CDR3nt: TGTGCCACCAGCAGGGACTCTGCCCAAGAGACCCAGTACTTC

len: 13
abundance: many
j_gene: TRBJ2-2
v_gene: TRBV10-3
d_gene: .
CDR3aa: CAISLTNTGELFF
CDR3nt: TGTGCCATCAGTTTGACCAACACCGGGGAGCTGTTTTTT

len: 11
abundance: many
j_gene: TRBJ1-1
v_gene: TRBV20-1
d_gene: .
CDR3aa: CSATGPTEAFF
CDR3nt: TGCAGTGCCACAGGGCCCACTGAAGCTTTCTTT

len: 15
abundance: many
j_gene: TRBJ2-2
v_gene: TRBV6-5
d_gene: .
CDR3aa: CASSYSNWGPGELFF
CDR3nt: TGTGCCAGCAGTTACTCGAATTGGGGTCCCGGGGAGCTGTTTTTT

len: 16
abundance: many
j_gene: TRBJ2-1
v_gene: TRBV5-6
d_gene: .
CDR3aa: CASSFDRVSAYNEQFF
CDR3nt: TGTGCCAGCAGCTTCGATAGGGTGAGCGCCTACAATGAGCAGTTCTTC

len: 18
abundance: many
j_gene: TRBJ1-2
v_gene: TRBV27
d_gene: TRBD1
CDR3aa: CASSLSGLGRQGHYGYTF
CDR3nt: TGTGCCAGCAGTTTATCCGGATTGGGTAGACAGGGGCACTATGGCTACACCTTC

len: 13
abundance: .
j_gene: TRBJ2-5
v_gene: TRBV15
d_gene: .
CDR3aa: CATRSWGEETQYF
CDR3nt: TGTGCCACCAGATCGTGGGGGGAAGAGACCCAGTACTTC

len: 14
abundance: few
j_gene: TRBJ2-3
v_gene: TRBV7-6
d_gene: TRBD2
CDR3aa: CASSSFRGGNTQYF
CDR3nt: TGTGCCAGCAGCTCTTTTCGGGGGGGGAATACGCAGTATTTT

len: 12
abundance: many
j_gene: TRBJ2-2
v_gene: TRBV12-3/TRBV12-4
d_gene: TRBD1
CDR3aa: CATRRGPGELFF
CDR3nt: TGTGCCACTCGAAGGGGGCCCGGGGAGCTGTTTTTT

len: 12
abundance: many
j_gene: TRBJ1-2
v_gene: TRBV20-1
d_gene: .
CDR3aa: CSALDGNYGYTF
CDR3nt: TGCAGTGCTTTAGACGGAAACTATGGCTACACCTTC

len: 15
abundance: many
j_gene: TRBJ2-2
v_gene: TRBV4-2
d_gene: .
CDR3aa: CASSQEYTSAIPVFF
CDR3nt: TGTGCCAGCAGCCAGGAATATACATCGGCGATCCCCGTGTTTTTT

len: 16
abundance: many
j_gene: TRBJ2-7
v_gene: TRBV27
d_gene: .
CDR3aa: CASSFAPGPDPYEQYF
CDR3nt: TGTGCCAGCAGTTTTGCCCCGGGACCGGACCCCTACGAGCAGTACTTC

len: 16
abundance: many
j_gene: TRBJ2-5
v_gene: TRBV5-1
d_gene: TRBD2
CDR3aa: CASSLGLAGGQETQYF
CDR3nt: TGTGCCAGCAGCTTGGGCCTAGCGGGAGGACAAGAGACCCAGTACTTC

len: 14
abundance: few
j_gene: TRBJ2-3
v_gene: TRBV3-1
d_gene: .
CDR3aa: CASSQVGASVTQYF
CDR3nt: TGTGCCAGCAGCCAAGTGGGGGCCTCTGTTACGCAGTATTTT

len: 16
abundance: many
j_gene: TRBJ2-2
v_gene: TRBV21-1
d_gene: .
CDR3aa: CASSVRAHRAGGELFF
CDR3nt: TGTGCCAGCAGCGTCCGCGCCCACAGGGCTGGCGGGGAGCTGTTTTTT

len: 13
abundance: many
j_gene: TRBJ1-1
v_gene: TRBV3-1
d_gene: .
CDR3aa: CASSLTDATEAFF
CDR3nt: TGTGCCAGCAGCCTGACAGACGCCACTGAAGCTTTCTTT

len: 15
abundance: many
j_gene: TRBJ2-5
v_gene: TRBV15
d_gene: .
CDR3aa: CATSRSLRDQETQYF
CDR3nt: TGTGCCACCAGCAGATCTCTTAGAGATCAAGAGACCCAGTACTTC

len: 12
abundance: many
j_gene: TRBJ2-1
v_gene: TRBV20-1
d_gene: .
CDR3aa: CSALHSYNEQFF
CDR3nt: TGCAGTGCCCTACACTCCTACAATGAGCAGTTCTTC

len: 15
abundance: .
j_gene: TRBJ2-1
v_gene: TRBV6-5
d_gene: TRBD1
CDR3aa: CASSYRGRAYNEQFF
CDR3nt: TGTGCCAGCAGTTACAGGGGGCGAGCCTACAATGAGCAGTTCTTC

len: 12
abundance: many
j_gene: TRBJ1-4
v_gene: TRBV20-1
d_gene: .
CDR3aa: CSALGQTEKLFF
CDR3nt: TGCAGTGCTCTTGGACAGACCGAAAAACTGTTTTTT

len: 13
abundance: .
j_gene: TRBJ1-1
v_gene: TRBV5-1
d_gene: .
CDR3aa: CASSLEGKTEAFF
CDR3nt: TGCGCCAGCAGCTTGGAGGGGAAGACTGAAGCTTTCTTT

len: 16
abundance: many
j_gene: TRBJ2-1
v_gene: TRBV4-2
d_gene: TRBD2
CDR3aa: CASSQFGTSANNEQFF
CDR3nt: TGTGCCAGCAGCCAGTTTGGGACTAGCGCAAACAATGAGCAGTTCTTC

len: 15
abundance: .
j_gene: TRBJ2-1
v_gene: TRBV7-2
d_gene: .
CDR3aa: CASSFVLAVTHEQFF
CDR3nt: TGTGCCAGCAGCTTTGTACTAGCTGTGACCCATGAGCAGTTCTTC

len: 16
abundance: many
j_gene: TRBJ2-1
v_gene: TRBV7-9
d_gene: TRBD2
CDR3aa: CASSFSRLAGVYEQFF
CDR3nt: TGTGCCAGCAGCTTCAGCCGACTAGCGGGAGTCTATGAGCAGTTCTTC

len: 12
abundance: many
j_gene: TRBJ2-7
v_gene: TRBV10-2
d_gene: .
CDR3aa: CASRQADREQYF
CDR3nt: TGCGCCAGCAGACAAGCGGATAGGGAGCAGTACTTC

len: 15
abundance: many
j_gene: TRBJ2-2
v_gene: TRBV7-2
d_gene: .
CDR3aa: CASSLGGAVTGELFF
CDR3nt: TGTGCCAGCAGCTTAGGAGGGGCCGTCACCGGGGAGCTGTTTTTT

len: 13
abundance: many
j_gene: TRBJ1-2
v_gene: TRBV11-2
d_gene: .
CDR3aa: CASSPGLNYGYTF
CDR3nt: TGTGCCAGCAGCCCTGGACTGAACTATGGCTACACCTTC